This TCR beta chain was retrieved from a study of T-cell reconstitution after alpha-beta-depleted transplantation in children. Unique molecular identifiers tagged the TCRbeta library. TCRdb processed the PCR reads anew with MiXCR; each CDR3 protein has one entry. Of roughly 500,000 distinct CDR3 sequences detected, 12% appear once; the ten largest clones hold around 5.6%. V lost 6 bases to trimming and J lost 5 bases, with 20 bases between them. The CDR3 is 15 amino acids. Germline CDR1 MNHNS, CDR2 SASEGT. Sequencing was performed on PBMCs from the stem cell graft donor, taken from the stem cell graft. The TCR comes from a human donor who donated a stem cell graft to a child with combined immunodeficiency. This rearrangement joins TRBV6-1 to TRBJ2-7; D may correspond to TRBD1 or TRBD2 (5 bases each). CDR3 coding DNA: TGTGCCAGCAGGCCGGGACGCGGGCCTGGGGACGAGCAGTACTTC. It codes for CASRPGRGPGDEQYF.